The present TCR beta chain was sequenced within a study of cytomegalovirus exposure and HLA in healthy donors. There are 14 residues in the CDR3. Germline V gives CDR1 MNHEY, CDR2 SMNVEV (reference sequence). 13 Jbeta primers and 60 Vbeta primers were used for the PCR. Assay used: immunoSEQ multiplex PCR; TCRdb lists only in-frame clones, some missing. In the table there are about 140,000 clones, 77% of which are singletons. Concerning this clone: Its target is unknown. One end of the junction varies from germline; a read error may be responsible.

The study, taken as a whole, reports: Available immune exposure information was restricted to CMV serostatus only.

V and J are TRBV27 and TRBJ1-1; D is unclear. Sequenced sample: PBMCs. The clonotype originates from a female donor in good health and CMV-seronegative. CDR3 residues: CASTPQALNAEAFF. DNA for the CDR3: TGTGCCAGCACCCCTCAGGCTTTGAACGCTGAAGCTTTCTTT.